This T cell receptor beta chain came from a study of cytomegalovirus exposure and HLA in healthy donors. PCR involved 60 Vbeta and 13 Jbeta primers. The assay was immunoSEQ multiplex PCR, and TCRdb's table has in-frame clones only and misses some. The sample records around 180,000 clones, about 80% being singletons. Worth noting for this clone: The junction shows a germline mismatch at one end, possibly a read error.

The germline gives CDR1 MNHEY, CDR2 SVGAGI. This CDR3 is 13 amino acids long. This sequence originates from a woman younger than 30 in good health and CMV-seropositive. V usage is TRBV6-5 and J usage is TRBJ2-1; 8 nucleotides line up with TRBD2. Sequenced sample: PBMCs. The CDR3 loop is CASSDSGGNEQFF. CDR3 bases: TGTGCCAGCAGTGACTCGGGGGGGAATGAGCAGTTCTTC.